The clone carrying this T cell receptor beta chain was recorded once. The data stem from a study of blood T cell repertoires in COVID-19. Study context: The United States, Italy and Spain were the sources of the acute and convalescent COVID-19 samples.

V was pared by 5 bases and J by 4 bases, with 16 bases between. The V gene's germline CDR1 is SEHNR and CDR2 FQNEAQ (reference sequence). The length of the CDR3 is 15 residues. Methods used by the authors: Reference gene primer amplification gave nucleated cell count estimates. Here immunoSEQ multiplex PCR was the method, and the copy in TCRdb shows in-frame clones only, minus some. That table supplies the V and J calls and clone size; D and trimming were determined from the DNA. The table has some 220,000 clones, 80% seen once; the top ten hold over 10%. This TCR was recovered from a human donor in a cohort sampled during active COVID-19. V and J are TRBV7-9 and TRBJ2-3, with D uncertain. The material sequenced was peripheral blood. CDR3 nucleotides: TGTGCCAGCAGCCTCCAGAGGTCCCCCCCAGATACGCAGTATTTT. Amino acids: CASSLQRSPPDTQYF.